These 28 T cell receptor beta chains originate from one sample sequenced in a study of T cell responses to AZD1222 COVID-19 vaccine. The method was immunoSEQ multiplex PCR; TCRdb's version includes in-frame clones alone and lacks a portion of them. The sample records around 150,000 clones, about 95% being singletons. The sample here was peripheral blood, taken on day 0 of AZD1222 vaccination. The source of these receptors is an adult in good health.

In this sample, this clone turned up once. V and J are TRBV7-3 and TRBJ2-1, with TRBD2 matching 7 bases. CDR1 and CDR2 (germline): SGHTA, FQGTGA. Losses at the gene ends were 7 bases for V and 0 bases for J; bases not matched to a gene: 9. This CDR3 is 16 amino acids long. The CDR3 spells CASNVGGSGSYNEQFF. In nucleotides, the CDR3 is TGTGCCAGCAATGTGGGCGGGAGCGGCTCCTACAATGAGCAGTTCTTC.

DNA for the CDR3: TGTGCCAGCAGCCCTCAGGACACTGAAGCTTTCTTT. It specifies CASSPQDTEAFF. The chain couples TRBV14 to TRBJ1-1; D remains unclear. V lost 4 bases and J lost 3, with 6 bases in between. The CDR3 consists of 12 residues. From germline, CDR1 is SGHDN and CDR2 FVKESK.

The chain links TRBV13 to TRBJ2-7, with 10 bases matching TRBD2. This CDR3 has 14 amino acids. Germline lookup yields CDR1 PRHDT and CDR2 FYEKMQ (reference sequence). Trimming at V came to 5 bases and at J to 2 bases, leaving 3 bases not matched to a gene. The CDR3 bases are TGTGCCAGCAGCCGGACTAGCGGAGCCTACGAGCAGTACTTC. Residues: CASSRTSGAYEQYF.

The chain recombines TRBV20-1 with TRBJ1-4; the D is unclear. Trimming took off 3 bases at V and 8 bases at J, with 10 bases between the two ends. Germline V gives CDR1 DFQATT, CDR2 SNEGSKA (reference sequence). CDR3 size: 12 residues. DNA of the CDR3: TGCAGTGCTAGTGGAGTTGGGGAAAAACTGTTTTTT. Its translation: CSASGVGEKLFF.

The J gene is TRBJ1-1, the V gene TRBV5-8; the D gene is possibly TRBD1 (5 bases). The CDR3 runs 17 residues. Looked up from germline, CDR1 is SGHTS and CDR2 is YDEGEE. V was clipped by 0 bases and J by 10 bases, with 25 bases between them. The CDR3 loop is CASSLGGGRDFPSGAFF. In DNA, the CDR3 is TGTGCCAGCAGCTTGGGGGGGGGTCGGGACTTCCCCTCAGGAGCTTTCTTT.

This sequence joins TRBV7-9 and TRBJ2-7, with D possibly matching TRBD2 (6 bases). Trimming stripped 5 bases from V and 5 bases from J, with 10 bases between. The CDR3 is 12 amino acids. Germline CDR1 and CDR2: SEHNR and FQNEAQ (reference sequence). The CDR3 is CASSQRTNEQYF. The DNA of the CDR3 is TGTGCCAGCAGCCAACGGACTAACGAGCAGTACTTC.

This clone was seen more than once but under ten times. This chain links TRBV6-1 with TRBJ2-3; D is possibly TRBD2 (6 bases). Germline values: CDR1 MNHNS, CDR2 SASEGT. Trimming took off 0 bases at V and 2 bases at J, with 12 bases between the two ends. The CDR3 loop spans 16 amino acids. The CDR3 sequence: CASSEAGRDFTDTQYF. Here the CDR3 DNA reads TGTGCCAGCAGTGAAGCTGGACGGGACTTCACAGATACGCAGTATTTT.

V gene TRBV4-1 combines with J gene TRBJ2-1, with TRBD2 matching over 14 bases. Germline V gene data show CDR1 as MGHRA and CDR2 as YSYEKL. This CDR3 is built from 15 residues. Losses at the gene ends were 1 base for V and 14 bases for J; bases not matched to a gene: 7. Written as DNA, the CDR3 is TGCGCCAGCAGCCAAGGGGGACTAGCGGGAGACTCCGAGTTCTTC. Encoded protein: CASSQGGLAGDSEFF.

The V and J genes are TRBV5-4 and TRBJ2-2; D is unresolved. CDR3 size: 13 residues. CDR1 and CDR2 (germline): SGHNT, YYREEE (reference sequence). The V and J ends lost 2 bases and 6 bases respectively, with 8 bases between them. CDR3 in amino acids: CASSFSASGELFF. CDR3 coding DNA: TGTGCCAGCAGCTTCTCGGCCTCCGGGGAGCTGTTTTTT.

The V call is TRBV21-1, the J call TRBJ1-5. TRBV21-1 is an annotated pseudogene. This CDR3 is 16 amino acids long. CDR3 coding DNA: TGTGCCAGCAGCACCCCAGGGGGGGGTAGCGATCAGCCCCAGCATTTT. Protein product: CASSTPGGGSDQPQHF.

This chain connects TRBV12-3 or TRBV12-4 to TRBJ2-2; D gene uncertain. V gave up 4 bases and J gave up 9 bases, with 12 bases separating them. The CDR3 has 13 residues. CDR3 sequence reads: CASSSAGDRELFF. CDR3 sequence (DNA): TGTGCCAGCAGTTCGGCAGGTGACAGGGAGCTGTTTTTT.

The V gene is TRBV4-1, the J gene TRBJ1-5; D is perhaps TRBD1 (5 bases). V was trimmed by 1 base and J by 1 base, leaving 5 bases between them. The CDR3 spans 14 residues. Germline CDR1 MGHRA, CDR2 YSYEKL. CDR3 loop: CASSQAGSNQPQHF. The CDR3 nucleotides are TGCGCCAGCAGCCAAGCAGGGAGCAATCAGCCCCAGCATTTT.

This clone appeared a single time. This rearrangement joins TRBV5-1 to TRBJ1-1; D gene unclear. This CDR3 has 13 amino acids. Germline CDR1 reads SGHRS; CDR2 reads YFSETQ. The V and J ends lost 3 bases and 2 bases respectively, with 8 bases between them. The CDR3 DNA is TGCGCCAGCAGCTGGCAAACAAACACTGAAGCTTTCTTT. The encoded protein is CASSWQTNTEAFF.

The chain is built from TRBV18 and TRBJ1-2; D uncertain. This CDR3 contains 14 residues. V was trimmed by 3 bases and J by 2 bases, leaving 10 bases between them. Per the germline V gene, CDR1 is KGHSH and CDR2 is LQKENI. CDR3 in amino acids: CASSPSSPNYGYTF. DNA for the CDR3: TGTGCCAGCTCACCTTCCAGCCCGAACTATGGCTACACCTTC.

This clone was observed a handful of times. The CDR3 spells CASSQVAENTGELFF. For the CDR3, the DNA is TGTGCCAGCAGCCAAGTTGCCGAGAACACCGGGGAGCTGTTTTTT. The chain combines TRBV4-2 with TRBJ2-2; D unresolved. CDR1 LGHNA and CDR2 YNFKEQ come from the germline V gene. V was trimmed by 1 base and J by 1 base, leaving 7 bases between them. CDR3 length: 15 residues.

V is TRBV12-5 and J is TRBJ1-5; no clear D gene. The CDR3 is 14 residues long. CDR1 and CDR2 (germline): LGHNT, FRNRAP. V was trimmed by 5 bases and J by 3 bases, leaving 11 bases between them. The CDR3 is CASGPGNLNQPQHF. CDR3 DNA sequence: TGTGCTAGTGGTCCCGGGAACCTCAATCAGCCCCAGCATTTT.

The rearrangement links TRBV27 to TRBJ1-1; D gene ambiguous. CDR1 and CDR2 from the germline V gene are MNHEY and SMNVEV (reference sequence). V lost 3 bases, J lost 5 bases, and 7 bases lay in between. This CDR3 is built from 12 residues. Written as DNA, the CDR3 is TGTGCCAGCAGTTTTTTGGGGACTGAAGCTTTCTTT. It translates to CASSFLGTEAFF.

V is TRBV7-9 and J is TRBJ1-1; D may be TRBD1 (5 bases). The ends were cut back, 8 bases at V and 1 base at J, with 14 bases in the middle. From germline, CDR1 is SEHNR and CDR2 FQNEAQ (reference sequence). The CDR3 runs to 14 residues. CDR3 amino acids: CASSYGAENTEAFF. CDR3 DNA: TGTGCCAGCTCCTATGGGGCGGAGAACACTGAAGCTTTCTTT.

This sequence joins TRBV11-2 and TRBJ1-1, with TRBD1 matching over 7 bases. From germline, CDR1 is SGHAT and CDR2 FQNNGV. This CDR3 has 12 amino acids. Trimming took 5 bases from V and 11 from J; bases not matched to a gene: 8. The CDR3 loop reads CASSLGGAGAFF. CDR3 coding DNA: TGTGCCAGCAGCCTAGGGGGCGCGGGGGCTTTCTTT.

The chain uses TRBV4-1 and TRBJ1-2, with D tentatively TRBD1 (5 bases). Germline V gives CDR1 MGHRA, CDR2 YSYEKL. V lost 2 bases to trimming and J lost 3 bases, with 13 bases between them. This CDR3 has 15 amino acids. The CDR3 sequence is CASSQIRGADYGYTF. For the CDR3, the DNA is TGCGCCAGCAGCCAAATCCGAGGGGCGGACTATGGCTACACCTTC.

J is TRBJ1-2 and V is TRBV11-2; D gene unclear. V lost 4 bases and J lost 2, with 8 bases in between. Germline loops: CDR1 SGHAT, CDR2 FQNNGV. The CDR3 has 13 residues. CDR3 amino acids: CASSSVANYGYTF. The CDR3, as DNA: TGTGCCAGCAGCTCCGTAGCGAACTATGGCTACACCTTC.

The rearrangement links TRBV2 to TRBJ1-2, with D possibly being TRBD1 (5 bases). The germline gives CDR1 SNHLY, CDR2 FYNNEI. CDR3 length: 15 residues. Trimming left V 6 bases short and J 8 bases short, with 22 bases between. In nucleotides, the CDR3 is TGTGCCAGCAGGATCTTAAACGGGGGGAGCAGAGGCTACACCTTC. It is translated as CASRILNGGSRGYTF.

This chain links TRBV21-1 with TRBJ2-3; the table's D gene call, TRBD2, was not cross checked with the DNA. TRBV21-1 is assigned pseudogene status. The CDR3 consists of 15 residues. The CDR3 nucleotides are TGTGCCAGCACCCCATCGGGAGTGCATAGAGATACGCAGTATTTT. It yields the protein CASTPSGVHRDTQYF.

The chain carries TRBV4-1 and TRBJ1-1; the D gene is possibly TRBD1 (6 bases). The CDR3 contains 16 residues. V lost 4 bases to trimming and J lost 7 bases, with 22 bases between them. Germline lookup yields CDR1 MGHRA and CDR2 YSYEKL. The DNA for the CDR3 is TGCGCCAGCAGCCTATCCATACAGGGAAGGGGTATTGAAGCTTTCTTT. It translates to CASSLSIQGRGIEAFF.

This chain connects TRBV11-2 to TRBJ2-1; D is ambiguous. Germline CDR1 SGHAT, CDR2 FQNNGV. With 2 bases removed from V and 0 bases from J, the gap between germline ends came to 11 bases. This CDR3 has 16 amino acids. For the CDR3, the DNA is TGTGCCAGCAGCTTAAGGAGTGATAGCTCCTACAATGAGCAGTTCTTC. Amino acids: CASSLRSDSSYNEQFF.

The chain links TRBV29-1 to TRBJ1-1; the D is unclear. The CDR3 runs 13 residues. V gave up 2 bases and J gave up 1 base, with 8 bases separating them. Germline-derived CDR1 and CDR2 are SQVTM and ANQGSEA. The CDR3 bases are TGCAGCGTTGAACCCGCTTGGAACACTGAAGCTTTCTTT. It is translated as CSVEPAWNTEAFF.

The rearrangement uses TRBV5-1 and TRBJ1-1; maybe TRBD1 (6 bases). Germline-derived CDR1 and CDR2 are SGHRS and YFSETQ. Trimming stripped 3 bases from V and 1 base from J, with 10 bases between. CDR3 length equals 14 residues. CDR3 nucleotides: TGCGCCAGCAGCTCGGACAGCCCGAACACTGAAGCTTTCTTT. Protein sequence: CASSSDSPNTEAFF. Full variable domain (missing parts from reference TRBV5-1 and TRBJ1-1): KAGVTQTPRYLIKTRGQQVTLSCSPISGHRSVSWYQQTPGQGLQFLFEYFSETQRNKGNFPGRFSGRQFSNSRSEMNVSTLELGDSALYLCASSSDSPNTEAFFGQGTRLTVV.

This sequence joins TRBV7-9 and TRBJ1-1; TRBD1 agrees at 9 bases. The CDR3 length is 15 residues. V lost 1 base and J lost 4; bases outside the gene matches: 4. Germline-derived CDR1 and CDR2 are SEHNR and FQNEAQ (reference sequence). The CDR3 here is CASSLGLTGGTEAFF. The CDR3 DNA follows: TGTGCCAGCAGCTTAGGATTGACAGGGGGCACTGAAGCTTTCTTT.